A single sample is the source of the 13 T cell receptor beta chains below, sequenced in a study of neurological immune-mediated disorders. TCRdb analysed the 5' RACE reads with MiXCR anew, one entry per CDR3 protein. Seen here are 50,000 or so distinct CDR3 sequences, 3.6% observed once, and the top ten hold 1.5% to 2%. Sequencing was carried out using PBMCs. The receptors stem from a man aged 30 to 39 with multiple sclerosis.

This clonotype was seen many times. This chain uses TRBV29-1 with TRBJ2-6; D unclear. CDR1 and CDR2 (germline): SQVTM, ANQGSEA. The CDR3 runs 13 residues. Deletions cut 4 bases from V and 0 bases from J, with 4 bases between. Here the CDR3 reads CSVVNSGANVLTF. CDR3 bases: TGCAGCGTTGTAAACTCTGGGGCCAACGTCCTGACTTTC.

Many counts were recorded for this clonotype. CDR3 nucleotide sequence: TGTGCCAGCAGCAGGACAGTGGAAGCTTTCTTT. Translating gives CASSRTVEAFF. The J gene is TRBJ1-1, the V gene TRBV7-9; weak D call: TRBD1 (6 bases). CDR1 and CDR2 (germline): SEHNR, FQNEAQ (reference sequence). The CDR3 sequence is 11 residues long. V lost 5 bases and J lost 8, with 9 bases in between.

This clonotype was seen repeatedly, ten times or more. The chain is built from TRBV9 and TRBJ1-4; tentative D call: TRBD1 (5 bases). CDR1 is SGDLS, CDR2 YYNGEE, per germline. Trimming pared 2 bases from V and 10 bases from J, leaving 12 bases between. This CDR3 contains 13 residues. CDR3 in amino acids: CASSVEPGTKLFF. The DNA for the CDR3 is TGTGCCAGCAGCGTTGAGCCAGGGACAAAACTGTTTTTT.

Ten or more counts support this clonotype. The V gene is TRBV20-1, the J gene TRBJ1-5; D gene uncertain. CDR3 length: 15 amino acids. V gave up 0 bases and J gave up 2 bases, with 11 bases separating them. Germline values: CDR1 DFQATT, CDR2 SNEGSKA (reference sequence). The DNA for the CDR3 is TGCAGTGCTAGAGAATCCGGGTTAGGCAATCAGCCCCAGCATTTT. Translation: CSARESGLGNQPQHF.

The table lists this clonotype with many counts. The chain links TRBV20-1 to TRBJ1-2; D is ambiguous. Germline V gene lookup returns CDR1 DFQATT and CDR2 SNEGSKA (reference sequence). The CDR3 totals 12 residues. CDR3 nucleotides: TGCAGCCTACCCAACAGAAACTATGGCTACACCTTC. Translated: CSLPNRNYGYTF.

This clonotype has just a few counts. The genes are TRBV20-1 and TRBJ2-7; D assignment may be TRBD1 or TRBD2 (5 bases each). V was clipped by 3 bases and J by 7 bases, with 16 bases between them. Looked up from germline, CDR1 is DFQATT and CDR2 is SNEGSKA (reference sequence). The CDR3 covers 13 residues. The CDR3 DNA is TGCAGTGCTAGTAGACGTACTGAGGGGGAGCAGTACTTC. Amino acids: CSASRRTEGEQYF.

At least ten counts were recorded for this clonotype. A read error may produce the germline difference seen at one junction end. The genes are TRBV28 and TRBJ1-6, with D perhaps TRBD1 (6 bases). There are 11 residues in the CDR3. Germline V CDR1 and CDR2: MDHEN, SYDVKM. The CDR3 sequence: CASGGGAGLNF. CDR3 bases: TGTGCCAGCGGAGGGGGAGCCGGCCTCAACTTT.

This clonotype was seen many times. As DNA, the CDR3 is TGTGCCAGCAGCCCGGGTAGCACTAATGAAAAACTGTTTTTT. This gives the protein CASSPGSTNEKLFF. The chain has TRBV6-5 and TRBJ1-4; D remains ambiguous. V was trimmed by 6 bases and J by 2 bases, leaving 10 bases between them. CDR1 and CDR2 (germline): MNHEY, SVGAGI. The CDR3 runs 14 residues.

This clonotype turned up a few times. Just one base apart from a much larger clone, this may be a read error. This sequence joins TRBV6-5 and TRBJ2-4, with D possibly matching TRBD2 (5 bases). This CDR3 is built from 16 residues. CDR1 is MNHEY and CDR2 is SVGAGI in the germline V gene. The CDR3 DNA is TGTGCCAGCAGCCCGACGGACTTCTTAGCCAAAAAAATTCAGTACTTC. Its protein is CASSPTDFLAKKIQYF.

In this sample, this clonotype turned up many times. The chain is built from TRBV15 and TRBJ2-3, with D perhaps TRBD1 (5 bases). This CDR3 contains 13 residues. Trimming took off 2 bases at V and 4 bases at J, with 7 bases between the two ends. The V gene's germline CDR1 is LNHNV and CDR2 YYDKDF (reference sequence). This CDR3 is CATSRQGSDTQYF. CDR3 DNA sequence: TGTGCCACCAGCAGACAGGGTTCAGATACGCAGTATTTT.

This clonotype was seen many times. The gene calls are TRBV6-5 and TRBJ2-2; tentative D call: TRBD1 (5 bases). Trimming removed 2 bases from V and 6 bases from J, with 7 bases in between. The length of the CDR3 is 13 residues. CDR1 and CDR2 from the germline V gene are MNHEY and SVGAGI. CDR3 bases: TGTGCCAGCAGTTACAAAGGGGCCGGGGAGCTGTTTTTT. This gives the protein CASSYKGAGELFF.

This clonotype was recorded a few times. The rearrangement links TRBV4-2 to TRBJ2-1; 11 bases map to TRBD2. Germline CDR1 LGHNA, CDR2 YNFKEQ. V trimming: 0 bases; J trimming: 6 bases; junction bases outside the gene matches: 4. This CDR3 has 16 residues. This CDR3 is CASSQDLAGGFNEQFF. CDR3 coding DNA: TGTGCCAGCAGCCAAGATCTAGCGGGGGGTTTCAATGAGCAGTTCTTC.

The chain is built from TRBV12-3 or TRBV12-4 and TRBJ2-7; the D gene is possibly TRBD1 (6 bases). The V end was cut by 5 bases, the J end by 4 bases, with 9 bases between. There are 12 residues in the CDR3. DNA of the CDR3: TGTGCCAGCAGTCAGCAGGGGTACGAGCAGTACTTC. This translates into CASSQQGYEQYF.